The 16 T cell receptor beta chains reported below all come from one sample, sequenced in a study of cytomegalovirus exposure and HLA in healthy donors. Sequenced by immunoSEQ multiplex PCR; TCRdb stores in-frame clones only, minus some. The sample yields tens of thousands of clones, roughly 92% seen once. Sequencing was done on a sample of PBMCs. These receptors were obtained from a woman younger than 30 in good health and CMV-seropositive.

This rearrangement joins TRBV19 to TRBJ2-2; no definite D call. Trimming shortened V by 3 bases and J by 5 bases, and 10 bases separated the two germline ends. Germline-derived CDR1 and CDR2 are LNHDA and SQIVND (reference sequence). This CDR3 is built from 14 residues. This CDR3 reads CASSILFRTGELFF. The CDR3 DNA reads TGTGCCAGTAGTATTCTATTCCGAACCGGGGAGCTGTTTTTT.

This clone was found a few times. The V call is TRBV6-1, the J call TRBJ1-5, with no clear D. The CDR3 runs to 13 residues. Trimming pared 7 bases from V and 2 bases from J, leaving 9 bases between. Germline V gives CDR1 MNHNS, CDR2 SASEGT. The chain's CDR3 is CASMREGNQPQHF. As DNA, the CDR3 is TGTGCCAGCATGAGGGAGGGCAATCAGCCCCAGCATTTT.

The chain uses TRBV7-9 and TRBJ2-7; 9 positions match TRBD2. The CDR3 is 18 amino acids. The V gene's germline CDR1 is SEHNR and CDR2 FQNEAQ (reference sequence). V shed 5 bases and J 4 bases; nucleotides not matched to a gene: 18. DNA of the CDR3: TGTGCCAGCAGCCCCCGGGAAGCGGGGGGCCGCTGGAGGTACGAGCAGTACTTC. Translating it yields CASSPREAGGRWRYEQYF. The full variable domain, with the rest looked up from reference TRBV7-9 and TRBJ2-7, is DTGVSQNPRHKITKRGQNVTFRCDPISEHNRLYWYRQTLGQGPEFLTYFQNEAQLEKSRLLSDRFSAERPKGSFSTLEIQRTEQGDSAMYLCASSPREAGGRWRYEQYFGPGTRLTVT.

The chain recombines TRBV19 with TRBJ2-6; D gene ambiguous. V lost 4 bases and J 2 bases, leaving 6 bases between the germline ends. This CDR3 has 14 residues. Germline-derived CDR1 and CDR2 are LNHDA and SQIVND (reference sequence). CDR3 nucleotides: TGTGCCAGTAGTACTTCGGCTGGGGCCAACGTCCTGACTTTC. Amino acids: CASSTSAGANVLTF.

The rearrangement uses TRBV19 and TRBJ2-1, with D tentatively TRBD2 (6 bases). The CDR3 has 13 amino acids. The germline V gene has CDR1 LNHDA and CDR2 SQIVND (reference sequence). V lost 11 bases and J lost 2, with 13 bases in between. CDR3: CAAGRFTYNEQFF. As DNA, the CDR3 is TGTGCCGCTGGGAGGTTTACCTACAATGAGCAGTTCTTC.

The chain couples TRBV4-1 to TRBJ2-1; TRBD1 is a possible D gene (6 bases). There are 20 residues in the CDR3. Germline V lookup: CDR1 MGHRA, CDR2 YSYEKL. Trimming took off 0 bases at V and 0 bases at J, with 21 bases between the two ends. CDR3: CASSQEESDRTQSSYNEQFF. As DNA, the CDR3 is TGCGCCAGCAGCCAAGAAGAGTCTGACAGGACCCAAAGCTCCTACAATGAGCAGTTCTTC.

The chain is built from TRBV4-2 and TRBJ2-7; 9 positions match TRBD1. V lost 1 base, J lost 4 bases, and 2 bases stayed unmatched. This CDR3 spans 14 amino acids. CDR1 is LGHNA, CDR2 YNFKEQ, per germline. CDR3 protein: CASSQAGQGYEQYF. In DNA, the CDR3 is TGTGCCAGCAGCCAAGCGGGACAGGGATACGAGCAGTACTTC.

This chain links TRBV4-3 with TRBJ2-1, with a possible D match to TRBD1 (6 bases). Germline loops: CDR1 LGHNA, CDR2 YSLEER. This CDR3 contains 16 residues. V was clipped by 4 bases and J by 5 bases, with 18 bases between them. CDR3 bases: TGCGCCAGCAGCCGGGACCGGGACATGGGAGACAATGAGCAGTTCTTC. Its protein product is CASSRDRDMGDNEQFF.

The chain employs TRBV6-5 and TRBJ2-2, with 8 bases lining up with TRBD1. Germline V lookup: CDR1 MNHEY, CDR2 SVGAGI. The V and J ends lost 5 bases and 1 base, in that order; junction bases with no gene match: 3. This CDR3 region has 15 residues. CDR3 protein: CASSPTGENTGELFF. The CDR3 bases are TGTGCCAGCAGTCCGACAGGGGAGAACACCGGGGAGCTGTTTTTT.

CDR3 sequence: CASSPSGIGAGELFF. CDR3 coding DNA: TGTGCCAGCAGCCCCTCGGGGATTGGTGCCGGGGAGCTGTTTTTT. The chain links TRBV27 to TRBJ2-2; D is possibly TRBD2 (5 bases). This CDR3 spans 15 amino acids. The V gene lost 6 bases and the J gene lost 6 bases, with 17 bases spanning the gap. Germline V gene lookup returns CDR1 MNHEY and CDR2 SMNVEV (reference sequence).

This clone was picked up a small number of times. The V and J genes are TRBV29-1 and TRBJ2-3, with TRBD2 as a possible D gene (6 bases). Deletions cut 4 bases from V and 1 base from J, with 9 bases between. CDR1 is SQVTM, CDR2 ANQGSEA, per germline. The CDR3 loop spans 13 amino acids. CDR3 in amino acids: CSVAPGGTDTQYF. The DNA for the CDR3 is TGCAGCGTTGCCCCGGGGGGCACAGATACGCAGTATTTT.

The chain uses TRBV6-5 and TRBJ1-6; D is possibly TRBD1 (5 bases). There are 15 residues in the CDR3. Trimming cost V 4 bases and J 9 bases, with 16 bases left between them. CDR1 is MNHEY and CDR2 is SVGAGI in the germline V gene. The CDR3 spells CASSSSGTRSSPLHF. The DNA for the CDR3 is TGTGCCAGCAGTTCCTCCGGGACTAGGTCTTCACCCCTCCACTTT.

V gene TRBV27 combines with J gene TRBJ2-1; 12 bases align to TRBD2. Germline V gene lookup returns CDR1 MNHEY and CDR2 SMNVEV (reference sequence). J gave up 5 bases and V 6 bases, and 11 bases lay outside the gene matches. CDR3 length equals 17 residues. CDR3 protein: CASRGLGWTSGNNEQFF. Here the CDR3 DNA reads TGTGCCAGCAGAGGGCTGGGATGGACTAGCGGGAACAATGAGCAGTTCTTC.

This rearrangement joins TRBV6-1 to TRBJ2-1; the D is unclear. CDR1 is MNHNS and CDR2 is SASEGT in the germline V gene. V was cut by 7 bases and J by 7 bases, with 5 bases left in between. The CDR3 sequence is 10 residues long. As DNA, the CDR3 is TGTGCCAGCAACGGGAATGAGCAGTTCTTC. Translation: CASNGNEQFF.

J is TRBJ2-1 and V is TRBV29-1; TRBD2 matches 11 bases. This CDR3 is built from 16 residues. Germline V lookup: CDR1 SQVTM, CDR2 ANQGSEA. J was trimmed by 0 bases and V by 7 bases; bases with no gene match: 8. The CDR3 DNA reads TGCAGCGCAATCGGACTAGCGGGCAGCTCCTACAATGAGCAGTTCTTC. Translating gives CSAIGLAGSSYNEQFF.

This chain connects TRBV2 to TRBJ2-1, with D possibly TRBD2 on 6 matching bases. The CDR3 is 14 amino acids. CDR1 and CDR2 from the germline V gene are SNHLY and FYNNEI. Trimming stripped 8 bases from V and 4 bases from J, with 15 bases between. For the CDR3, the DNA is TGTGCCAGCGCCGGAGGGGCATTTTACAATGAGCAGTTCTTC. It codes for CASAGGAFYNEQFF. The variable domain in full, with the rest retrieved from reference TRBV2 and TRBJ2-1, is EPEVTQTPSHQVTQMGQEVILRCVPISNHLYFYWYRQILGQKVEFLVSFYNNEISEKSEIFDDQFSVERPDGSNFTLKIRSTKLEDSAMYFCASAGGAFYNEQFFGPGTRLTVL.